This T cell receptor beta chain was sequenced in a study of T cell responses to AZD1222 COVID-19 vaccine. The study, taken as a whole, reports: At baseline, seropositivity was found in only a handful of AZD1222 recipients. Spike regions recognized by vaccine-associated CD4 TCRs spanned the protein, led by 160-218 and 743-854.

A word on this clone: What it recognizes is unknown.

This table comes from immunoSEQ multiplex PCR, and its TCRdb copy is limited to in-frame clones, with some not included. The table has about 180,000 clones, 75% to 95% seen once; the top ten hold about 1.6%. The ends were cut back, 7 bases at V and 1 base at J, with 17 bases in the middle. Germline loops: CDR1 LNHDA, CDR2 SQIVND (reference sequence). The CDR3 extends over 16 amino acids. This sequence joins TRBV19 and TRBJ1-3, with unresolved D. The clonotype was recovered from an adult in good health. The sample consisted of peripheral blood, taken on day 0 of AZD1222 vaccination. CDR3 protein: CASTMARPLSGNTIYF. The DNA for the CDR3 is TGTGCCAGTACGATGGCCAGGCCTTTATCTGGAAACACCATATATTTT.